The entry that follows covers one T cell receptor beta chain sequence. Its target is not known. Each TRB cDNA library was prepared by 5' RACE (with UMI labels). Using the 5' RACE reads, TCRdb records one entry per CDR3 protein without DNA. Recorded here are 60,000 to 65,000 distinct CDR3 sequences; the top ten clones represent around 4.9%. The CDR3 consists of 11 residues. Germline values: CDR1 SQVTM, CDR2 ANQGSEA. The sample belongs to a study of CXCR3-negative and CXCR3-positive naive CD8 T cells. Notes on the study in general: More hydrophobic TRB CDR3s were found in CXCR3-positive naive cells than in CXCR3-negative naive cells.

The sample taken for sequencing was naive CXCR3+ CD8+ T cells from blood. Regarding subset: CD45RO-CCR7+CD27+CD95- naive CD8+ T cells expressing CXCR3 (TNR3+). This rearrangement joins TRBV29-1 to TRBJ1-1. This receptor was identified in a human donor in good health. Some clones in this sample may be carry-over from other donors' samples. The CDR3 is CSVPDAAEAFF.